The 14 T cell receptor beta chains listed next were all sequenced from one sample in a study of T-cell reconstitution after alpha-beta-depleted transplantation in children. Unique molecular identifiers were used in preparing the TCRbeta library. From the PCR reads, TCRdb called clonotypes with MiXCR, one entry per CDR3 protein. The sample holds about 610,000 distinct CDR3 sequences; 10% to 13% are singletons and the top ten take 4%. Source: PBMCs from the stem cell graft donor, taken from the stem cell graft. These receptors all stem from a human donor who donated a stem cell graft to a child with acute myeloid leukemia.

This clonotype has at least ten counts. V and J are TRBV7-2 and TRBJ2-3; a weak D match, TRBD2 (6 bases). Trimming pared 7 bases from V and 6 bases from J, leaving 20 bases between. Germline V CDR1 and CDR2: SGHTA, FQGNSA. The CDR3 loop spans 15 amino acids. The CDR3 is CASTGGTHLGDTQYF. For the CDR3, the DNA is TGTGCCAGCACCGGAGGGACCCACCTGGGGGATACGCAGTATTTT.

This clonotype came up a few times. The gene calls are TRBV12-3 or TRBV12-4 and TRBJ2-1, with D maybe TRBD2 (6 bases). V shed 6 bases and J shed 9 bases, with 21 bases lying between them. The CDR3 sequence is 15 residues long. CDR3 DNA: TGTGCCAGCAGCCATAGCGGTTCTCAAAGGGGTGAGCAGTTCTTC. This translates into CASSHSGSQRGEQFF.

The chain links TRBV27 to TRBJ1-2; 10 bases map to TRBD1. CDR3 length: 14 amino acids. Germline V gives CDR1 MNHEY, CDR2 SMNVEV (reference sequence). J gave up 8 bases and V 4 bases, and 7 bases lay outside the gene matches. The CDR3 region is CASSYGQGGPGYTF. In DNA, the CDR3 is TGTGCCAGCAGTTATGGACAGGGGGGACCCGGCTACACCTTC.

This clonotype has ten or more counts. The chain couples TRBV29-1 to TRBJ2-7; possible D gene TRBD1, 6 bases. Germline loops: CDR1 SQVTM, CDR2 ANQGSEA. V lost 6 bases to trimming and J lost 4 bases, with 16 bases between them. This CDR3 is built from 13 residues. The CDR3 DNA is TGCAGCGTATACAGGGATGGGGGATACGAGCAGTACTTC. It translates to CSVYRDGGYEQYF.

This clonotype occurred a few times. The gene calls are TRBV9 and TRBJ2-1; D is uncertain. Germline CDR1 SGDLS, CDR2 YYNGEE. The V end lost 2 bases, the J end lost 5 bases, and 2 bases lay between the germline ends. This CDR3 has 11 amino acids. CDR3 DNA: TGTGCCAGCAGCGTTCACAATGAGCAGTTCTTC. Translated: CASSVHNEQFF.

This clonotype turned up a few times. The chain uses TRBV10-3 and TRBJ1-5; D may be TRBD1 (5 bases). The V gene lost 0 bases and the J gene lost 6 bases, with 9 bases spanning the gap. The germline CDR1 and CDR2 sequences are ENHRY and SYGVKD. The CDR3 spans 14 residues. In nucleotides, the CDR3 is TGTGCCATCAGTGAGTCGGAGGGGAGTCAGCCCCAGCATTTT. Protein product: CAISESEGSQPQHF.

This clonotype was observed many times. This chain uses TRBV15 with TRBJ2-5; D is tentatively TRBD1 or TRBD2 (5 bases each). V was shortened by 0 bases and J by 2 bases, with 22 bases between the two germline ends. This CDR3 is built from 19 residues. Germline CDR1 reads LNHNV; CDR2 reads YYDKDF (reference sequence). The chain's CDR3 is CATSRDQRRGQGSQETQYF. CDR3 coding DNA: TGTGCCACCAGCAGAGATCAACGGCGCGGGCAGGGATCGCAAGAGACCCAGTACTTC.

This clonotype occurred a few times. The chain links TRBV5-1 to TRBJ2-1, with 12 bases fitting TRBD2. The CDR3 has 15 residues. Germline CDR1 and CDR2: SGHRS and YFSETQ. The V and J ends lost 0 bases and 8 bases, in that order; junction bases with no gene match: 3. CDR3 amino acids: CASSLASGRADEQFF. DNA of the CDR3: TGCGCCAGCAGCTTGGCTAGCGGGAGGGCCGATGAGCAGTTCTTC.

The genes are TRBV5-6 and TRBJ1-6; TRBD1 aligns across 10 bases. The CDR3 loop spans 15 amino acids. Germline lookup yields CDR1 SGHDT and CDR2 YYEEEE. The junction had 7 bases not matched to a gene; V was cut back by 4 bases and J by 9 bases. CDR3 loop: CASSDRDRGLSPLHF. The CDR3 coding sequence is TGTGCCAGCAGCGACCGGGACAGGGGACTTTCACCCCTCCACTTT. Drawing the rest from reference TRBV5-6 and TRBJ1-6, the complete variable domain is DAGVTQSPTHLIKTRGQQVTLRCSPKSGHDTVSWYQQALGQGPQFIFQYYEEEERQRGNFPDRFSGHQFPNYSSELNVNALLLGDSALYLCASSDRDRGLSPLHFGNGTRLTVT.

This clonotype was counted ten times or more. The V gene is TRBV6-4, the J gene TRBJ1-1; perhaps TRBD1 as D (5 bases). V lost 4 bases and J 1 base, leaving 7 bases between the germline ends. Per the germline V gene, CDR1 is MRHNA and CDR2 is SNTAGT. The CDR3 totals 13 residues. CDR3 bases: TGTGCCAGCAGTGCCGGGACGAACACTGAAGCTTTCTTT. The encoded protein is CASSAGTNTEAFF.

This clonotype has only a few counts. This sequence joins TRBV21-1 and TRBJ1-5; no check of the table's D call, TRBD1, against the DNA was made. TRBV21-1 is a known pseudogene. This CDR3 region has 16 residues. CDR3 protein: CASSKRGERSNQPQHF. CDR3 nucleotides: TGTGCCAGCAGCAAAAGAGGGGAGAGGAGCAATCAGCCCCAGCATTTT.

This clonotype was seen a few times. The genes are TRBV15 and TRBJ1-1, with 9 bases lining up with TRBD1. The J segment lost 4 bases and the V segment lost 5 bases, leaving 5 bases of the junction unmatched. Germline lookup yields CDR1 LNHNV and CDR2 YYDKDF (reference sequence). CDR3 length: 14 amino acids. The CDR3 DNA reads TGTGCCACCAGCCCGGGACAGGGAATCACTGAAGCTTTCTTT. This translates into CATSPGQGITEAFF.

This clonotype occurred a few times. Written as DNA, the CDR3 is TGCAGTGCTGGACCGGTGGAGGGACCAGAGACCCAGTACTTC. This codes for CSAGPVEGPETQYF. The V gene is TRBV20-1, the J gene TRBJ2-5; possibly TRBD2 for D (6 bases). The CDR3 is made up of 14 amino acids. Trimming left V 5 bases short and J 4 bases short, with 17 bases between. Germline values: CDR1 DFQATT, CDR2 SNEGSKA (reference sequence).

The gene calls are TRBV7-2 and TRBJ1-6, with TRBD1 as a possible D gene (5 bases). V dropped 1 base and J dropped 2 bases, with 12 bases sitting between them. This CDR3 comprises 17 residues. Germline V gene data show CDR1 as SGHTA and CDR2 as FQGNSA. CDR3 residues: CASSLVQGDTYNSPLHF. The CDR3 nucleotides are TGTGCCAGCAGCTTAGTGCAGGGCGATACCTATAATTCACCCCTCCACTTT.